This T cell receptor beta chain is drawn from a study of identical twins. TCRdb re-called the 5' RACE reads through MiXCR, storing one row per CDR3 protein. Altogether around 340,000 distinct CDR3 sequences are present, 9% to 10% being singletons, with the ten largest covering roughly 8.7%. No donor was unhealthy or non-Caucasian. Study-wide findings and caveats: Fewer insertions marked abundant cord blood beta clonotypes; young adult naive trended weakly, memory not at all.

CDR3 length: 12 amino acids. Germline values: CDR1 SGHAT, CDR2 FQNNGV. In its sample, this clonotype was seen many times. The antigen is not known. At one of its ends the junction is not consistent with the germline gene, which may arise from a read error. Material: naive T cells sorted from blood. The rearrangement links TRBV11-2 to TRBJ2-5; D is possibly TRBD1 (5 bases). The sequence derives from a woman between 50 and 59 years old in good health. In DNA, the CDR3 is TGTGCCAGCAGTTTAGACAGAGAGACCCAGTACTTC. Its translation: CASSLDRETQYF. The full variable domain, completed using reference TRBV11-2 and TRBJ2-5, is EAGVAQSPRYKIIEKRQSVAFWCNPISGHATLYWYQQILGQGPKLLIQFQNNGVVDDSQLPKDRFSAERLKGVDSTLKIQPAKLEDSAVYLCASSLDRETQYFGPGTRLLVL.